Listed below are T cell receptor beta chains from one sample, sequenced in a study of CD4 T cells in relation to SARS-CoV-2 and coronaviruses. Clones were sequenced by immunoSEQ multiplex PCR, and TCRdb holds only the in-frame ones, with some missing. The sample holds 20,000 to 25,000 clones; roughly 76% are singletons and the top ten take 15% to 20%. The antigens for these receptors are not known. The sample was CD4+ T cells from PBMCs, cultured in vitro. The receptors were sampled from a human donor in good health. CDR3s include the opening cysteine and the closing phenylalanine or tryptophan. A D gene is named only where the DNA matches it firmly. Size is omitted from some rows. Given values are once, few, many or a class for expanded clones.

v_call	clone_size	cdr3_length	d_call	j_call	cdr3_nt	cdr3_aa
TRBV25-1	.	18	TRBD1	TRBJ1-1	TGTGCCAGCAGTCCGGGACAGGGGGCATTAGTCGGGTACACTGAAGCTTTCTTT	CASSPGQGALVGYTEAFF
TRBV19	once	16	.	TRBJ1-3	TGTGCCAGTATGGCACAGGGACCCCCCTCTGGAAACACCATATATTTT	CASMAQGPPSGNTIYF
TRBV4-1	.	17	.	TRBJ1-5	TGCGCCAGCAGCCAAGTCAGCGGAAAACTGGAGAATCAGCCCCAGCATTTT	CASSQVSGKLENQPQHF
TRBV5-5	once	15	TRBD1	TRBJ1-2	TGTGCCAGCAGCTTGGAGGGGACAGGCTCTTATGGCTACACCTTC	CASSLEGTGSYGYTF
TRBV9	.	16	TRBD1	TRBJ1-5	TGTGCCAGCAGCGTAGGGGGACAGGGGGCTGATCAGCCCCAGCATTTT	CASSVGGQGADQPQHF
TRBV7-8	.	15	.	TRBJ2-5	TGTGCCAGTAGCGATACCATCGGCCGAGGAGAGACCCAGTACTTC	CASSDTIGRGETQYF
TRBV7-8	.	20	TRBD1	TRBJ1-1	TGTGCCAGCAGCAGCAAAGGGAGGGGGCGTAGATCCTCTATGAACACTGAAGCTTTCTTT	CASSSKGRGRRSSMNTEAFF
TRBV28	few	12	.	TRBJ2-6	TGTGCCAGCAGTCCCGGGTTAGCAGGCCTGACTTTC	CASSPGLAGLTF
TRBV5-6	.	15	.	TRBJ2-5	TGTGCCAGCAGCTCCGACTTGGGGCGGATAGAGACCCAGTACTTC	CASSSDLGRIETQYF
TRBV5-1	.	14	.	TRBJ1-1	TGCGCCAGCAGCCCGGGGACGGGAGGGACTGAAGCTTTCTTT	CASSPGTGGTEAFF
TRBV30	.	14	.	TRBJ1-1	TGTGCCTGGACGAAACAGGCCCTGAACACTGAAGCTTTCTTT	CAWTKQALNTEAFF
TRBV6-4	.	17	TRBD2	TRBJ2-6	TGTGCCAGCAGTGCCGGGACTAGCGGCTCTGGGGCCAACGTCCTGACTTTC	CASSAGTSGSGANVLTF
TRBV5-1	large	15	.	TRBJ1-5	TGCGCCAGCAGCTTGAGTGGGGAACTCAATCAGCCCCAGCATTTT	CASSLSGELNQPQHF
TRBV6-1	.	14	TRBD1	TRBJ2-3	TGTGCCAGCAGTGAGGACAGGAACCGAGATACGCAGTATTTT	CASSEDRNRDTQYF
TRBV19	few	15	.	TRBJ1-5	TGTGCCAGTAGTATATGGGGAATAAGGGGTCAGCCCCAGCATTTT	CASSIWGIRGQPQHF
TRBV7-8	.	13	.	TRBJ2-7	TGTGCCAGCAGCTTATCGAATAGTCTGGAGCAGTACTTC	CASSLSNSLEQYF
TRBV11-3	.	15	.	TRBJ2-2	TGTGCCAGCAGCTTAAATGGGGCGAACACCGGGGAGCTGTTTTTT	CASSLNGANTGELFF
TRBV28	.	15	.	TRBJ1-2	TGTGCCAGCAGTTTATCCTGGGACCTTAACTATGGCTACACCTTC	CASSLSWDLNYGYTF
TRBV11-1	few	13	TRBD2	TRBJ2-4	TGTGCCAGCAGCTCCGGACTAGCAGTTATGCAGTACTTC	CASSSGLAVMQYF
TRBV19	.	17	TRBD1	TRBJ1-5	TGTGCCAGTAGTGGTATCCCCGGGACAGGCCTCAATCAGCCCCAGCATTTT	CASSGIPGTGLNQPQHF
TRBV28	few	16	TRBD2	TRBJ2-2	TGTGCCAGCAGTGTTTTGCGGGAGTGGCTATCCGGGGAGCTGTTTTTT	CASSVLREWLSGELFF
TRBV7-3	.	14	.	TRBJ2-3	TGTGCCAGCAGCTTACGATCCTCTCCAGATACGCAGTATTTT	CASSLRSSPDTQYF
TRBV27	once	16	.	TRBJ2-7	TGTGCCAGCAGTTCCCAACCGCGGACAGTCTGCTACGAGCAGTACTTC	CASSSQPRTVCYEQYF
TRBV5-4	.	14	.	TRBJ1-6	TGTGCCAGCAGCTTGGACAGCTATAATTCACCCCTCCACTTT	CASSLDSYNSPLHF
TRBV6-5	.	15	TRBD1	TRBJ2-7	TGTGCCAGCACTAGACAGGGGGATCCGGGCTACGAGCAGTACTTC	CASTRQGDPGYEQYF
TRBV7-8	.	16	TRBD1	TRBJ2-2	TGTGCCAGCAGCTACCGGACAGGGTCGGTCACCGGGGAGCTGTTTTTT	CASSYRTGSVTGELFF
TRBV12-3/TRBV12-4	.	13	.	TRBJ2-7	TGTGCCAGCAGTTTAAAGCTGTCCTACGAGCAGTACTTC	CASSLKLSYEQYF
TRBV7-3	.	15	.	TRBJ2-1	TGTGCCAGCAGCCTCCATGGGGGACAACGGGATGAGCAGTTCTTC	CASSLHGGQRDEQFF
TRBV30	.	12	.	TRBJ2-7	TGTGCCTGGAGCCCCAGGGGATCCGAGCAGTACTTC	CAWSPRGSEQYF
TRBV2	.	15	.	TRBJ2-2	TGTGCCAGCAGGGTGGACAGAAAGAACACCGGGGAGCTGTTTTTT	CASRVDRKNTGELFF
TRBV19	.	13	.	TRBJ2-2	TGTGCCAGTAAGTGGGAGATGAACGGGGAGCTGTTTTTT	CASKWEMNGELFF
TRBV30	.	14	.	TRBJ1-1	TGTGCCTGGAGTAGCCCAGGGAGGAACACTGAAGCTTTCTTT	CAWSSPGRNTEAFF
TRBV19	few	14	.	TRBJ1-6	TGTGCCAGTAGTATAGTAGGCCGGGGTTCACCCCTCCACTTT	CASSIVGRGSPLHF
TRBV6-1	few	14	.	TRBJ1-6	TGTGCCAGCAGTGAGGCCAGCTATAATTCACCCCTCCACTTT	CASSEASYNSPLHF
TRBV7-8	.	15	TRBD2	TRBJ2-7	TGTGCCAGCAGCAGACTAGCGATGGGGATCTACGAGCAGTACTTC	CASSRLAMGIYEQYF
TRBV14	few	15	.	TRBJ2-7	TGTGCCAGCAGTCCCGAACCGGGACGGACCTACGAGCAGTACTTC	CASSPEPGRTYEQYF
TRBV5-1	once	16	TRBD1	TRBJ2-5	TGCGCCAGCAGTGCAGGGACAGGGCCTAGCCAAGAGACCCAGTACTTC	CASSAGTGPSQETQYF
TRBV10-3	.	14	.	TRBJ1-6	TGTGCCATCACCCGCGGGACGGGTAATTCACCCCTCCACTTT	CAITRGTGNSPLHF
TRBV5-5	.	15	TRBD2	TRBJ2-5	TGTGCCAGCAGCTTAGTACTAGCGGGAGTGGAGACCCAGTACTTC	CASSLVLAGVETQYF
TRBV6-2/TRBV6-3	.	18	.	TRBJ2-1	TGTGCCAGCAGTTACTCGAAGTCTTTGGCGGGTAACGACAATGAGCAGTTCTTC	CASSYSKSLAGNDNEQFF
TRBV18	.	13	TRBD1	TRBJ2-5	TGTGCCAGCTCAGAAGGACAGGGAGGGACCCAGTACTTC	CASSEGQGGTQYF
TRBV10-1	.	14	.	TRBJ2-2	TGCGCCAGCTCCCCGGGCCAAAACACCGGGGAGCTGTTTTTT	CASSPGQNTGELFF